One sample yielded the 12 T cell receptor beta chains listed below, sequenced in a study of CD4 T cells in relation to SARS-CoV-2 and coronaviruses (dated by TCRdb to about 2021). CD4+ T cells from unexposed donors were collected before the COVID-19 pandemic (2011-2018). The EasySep CD4+ T cell isolation kit was used to isolate CD4+ T cells once the cultures had run for roughly 10 days. To prepare the library, the immunoSEQ multiplex PCR assay was applied. The table was pulled from immuneACCESS by TCRdb, which kept in-frame rearrangements only. Such tables lose some clones; where checked, under half of the loss comes from unresolved V genes, and the rest has no known cause. Within this sample are 31,000 or so clones, with 72% of them counted one time only. The ten largest clonotypes hold around 12% of the sample. What these receptors recognize is not known. The sequenced material came from CD4+ T cells from PBMCs, cultured in vitro. These receptors all come from a human donor in good health.

The V gene is TRBV6-2 or TRBV6-3, the J gene TRBJ2-7; D is uncertain. CDR3 size: 13 residues. Trimming shortened V by 4 bases and J by 2 bases, and 9 bases separated the two germline ends. In germline, CDR1 is MNHEY, CDR2 SVGEGT. CDR3 DNA: TGTGCCAGCAGTTTTAGTACAGCCTACGAGCAGTACTTC. Protein sequence: CASSFSTAYEQYF.

The chain recombines TRBV7-2 with TRBJ2-7, with D perhaps matching TRBD1 or TRBD2 (5 bases each). Germline V lookup: CDR1 SGHTA, CDR2 FQGNSA. This CDR3 is built from 13 residues. V lost 5 bases to trimming and J lost 3 bases, with 11 bases between them. CDR3: CASSRDPYYEQYF. CDR3 DNA: TGTGCCAGCAGCCGGGACCCTTACTACGAGCAGTACTTC.

V gene TRBV9 combines with J gene TRBJ1-4; D remains unclear. Trimming pared 4 bases from V and 5 bases from J, leaving 18 bases between. This CDR3 comprises 16 residues. Germline V gene data show CDR1 as SGDLS and CDR2 as YYNGEE. Here the CDR3 reads CASSTHHGNSNEKLFF. The CDR3 DNA reads as TGTGCCAGCAGCACCCACCACGGAAACTCAAATGAAAAACTGTTTTTT.

The chain carries TRBV6-5 and TRBJ1-1; D is ambiguous. Germline assignment: CDR1 MNHEY and CDR2 SVGAGI. Trimming removed 7 bases at V and 0 bases at J, with 15 bases between. The CDR3 runs 15 residues. CDR3 bases: TGTGCCAGCAACCCCCTGTCGGGGTTGAACACTGAAGCTTTCTTT. Translating it yields CASNPLSGLNTEAFF.

The chain links TRBV18 to TRBJ2-2; D gene unclear. Per the germline V gene, CDR1 is KGHSH and CDR2 is LQKENI. The CDR3 has 16 residues. Trimming pared 3 bases from V and 0 bases from J, leaving 11 bases between. The CDR3 sequence is CASSPSAHPNTGELFF. DNA for the CDR3: TGTGCCAGCTCACCTTCGGCCCACCCGAACACCGGGGAGCTGTTTTTT.

V gene TRBV5-8 combines with J gene TRBJ1-2; TRBD1 is a possible D gene (5 bases). The V gene lost 3 bases and the J gene lost 4 bases, with 7 bases spanning the gap. Germline-derived CDR1 and CDR2 are SGHTS and YDEGEE. The CDR3 consists of 12 residues. The chain's CDR3 is CASSSDIYGYTF. Written as DNA, the CDR3 is TGTGCCAGCAGCTCGGACATCTATGGCTACACCTTC. The full variable domain, its missing parts supplied by reference TRBV5-8 and TRBJ1-2, is EAGVTQSPTHLIKTRGQQATLRCSPISGHTSVYWYQQALGLGLQFLLWYDEGEERNRGNFPPRFSGRQFPNYSSELNVNALELEDSALYLCASSSDIYGYTFGSGTRLTVV.

CDR3 residues: CASSWQADTQYF. The DNA for the CDR3 is TGTGCCAGCAGCTGGCAGGCAGATACGCAGTATTTT. This sequence joins TRBV7-9 and TRBJ2-3; no definite D call. Trimming stripped 4 bases from V and 4 bases from J, with 6 bases between. CDR1 is SEHNR and CDR2 is FQNEAQ in the germline V gene (reference sequence). There are 12 residues in the CDR3.

A few counts support this clone. The identical CDR3 is also encoded by other nucleotide sequences in the sample. The rearrangement joins TRBV6-5 to TRBJ1-3; D not resolved. There are 13 residues in the CDR3. Germline CDR1 is MNHEY and CDR2 is SVGAGI. Trimming removed 6 bases at V and 0 bases at J, with 6 bases between. CDR3 amino acids: CASRYSSGNTIYF. The CDR3 DNA sequence: TGTGCCAGCAGGTATAGCTCTGGAAACACCATATATTTT.

The CDR3 region is CSAALRRVEAFF. In DNA, the CDR3 is TGCAGCGCCGCTCTCCGACGAGTGGAAGCTTTCTTT. The V call is TRBV29-1, the J call TRBJ1-1; D gene unclear. V lost 7 bases and J 8 bases, leaving 17 bases between the germline ends. CDR3 length: 12 amino acids. Germline V gene data show CDR1 as SQVTM and CDR2 as ANQGSEA.

J is TRBJ2-1 and V is TRBV3-1 (or the pseudogene TRBV3-2), with 11 bases fitting TRBD1. J was trimmed by 8 bases and V by 1 base; bases with no gene match: 4. CDR3 length equals 15 residues. Germline V CDR1 and CDR2: LGHDT, YNNKEL (reference sequence). CDR3 in amino acids: CASSQARTGGDEQFF. CDR3 DNA sequence: TGTGCCAGCAGCCAAGCCCGGACAGGGGGCGATGAGCAGTTCTTC.

This clone was detected a few times. This chain links TRBV10-3 with TRBJ1-5; D is perhaps TRBD1 (5 bases). Trimming pared 5 bases from V and 6 bases from J, leaving 11 bases between. The length of the CDR3 is 13 residues. CDR1 and CDR2 (germline): ENHRY, SYGVKD. In DNA form, the CDR3 reads TGTGCCATCAGTCGAGGGGAGTTTCAGCCCCAGCATTTT. This sequence encodes CAISRGEFQPQHF.

The genes are TRBV7-8 and TRBJ2-3, with 9 nucleotides matching TRBD1. The CDR3 has 15 residues. V gave up 1 base and J gave up 9 bases; unmatched junction bases: 8. From germline, CDR1 is SGHVS and CDR2 FQNEAQ. The CDR3 loop reads CASSLGTGVIGTQYF. The CDR3 DNA reads as TGTGCCAGCAGCTTAGGGACAGGGGTAATAGGGACGCAGTATTTT.